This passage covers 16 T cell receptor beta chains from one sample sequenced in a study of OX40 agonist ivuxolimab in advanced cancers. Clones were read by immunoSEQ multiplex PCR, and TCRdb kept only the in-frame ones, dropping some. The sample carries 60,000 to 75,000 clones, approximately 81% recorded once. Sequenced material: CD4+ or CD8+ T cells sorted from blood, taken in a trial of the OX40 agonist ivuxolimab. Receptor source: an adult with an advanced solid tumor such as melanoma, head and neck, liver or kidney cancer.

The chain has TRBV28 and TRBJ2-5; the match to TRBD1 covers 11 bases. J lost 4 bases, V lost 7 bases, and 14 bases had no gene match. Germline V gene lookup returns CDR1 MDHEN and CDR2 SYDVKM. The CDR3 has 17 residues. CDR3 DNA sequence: TGTGCCAGCATCCTAAGATTTGGACAGGGGGCTGGAGAGACCCAGTACTTC. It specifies CASILRFGQGAGETQYF.

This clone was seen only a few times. The CDR3, as DNA: TGCGCCAGCAGCTGGACAGGGGGGGACACTGAAGCTTTCTTT. Protein product: CASSWTGGDTEAFF. This rearrangement joins TRBV5-1 to TRBJ1-1, with 10 bases matching TRBD1. CDR3 length: 14 amino acids. The germline V gene has CDR1 SGHRS and CDR2 YFSETQ. Trimming removed 3 bases from V and 3 bases from J; junction bases left unmatched: 2.

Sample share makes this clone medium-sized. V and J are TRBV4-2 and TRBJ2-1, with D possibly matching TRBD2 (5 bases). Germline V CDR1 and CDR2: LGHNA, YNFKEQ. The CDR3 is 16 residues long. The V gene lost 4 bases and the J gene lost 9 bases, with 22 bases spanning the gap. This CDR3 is CASSRKSGSDAREQFF. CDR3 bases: TGTGCCAGCAGCCGCAAGTCGGGGAGCGACGCCCGTGAGCAGTTCTTC.

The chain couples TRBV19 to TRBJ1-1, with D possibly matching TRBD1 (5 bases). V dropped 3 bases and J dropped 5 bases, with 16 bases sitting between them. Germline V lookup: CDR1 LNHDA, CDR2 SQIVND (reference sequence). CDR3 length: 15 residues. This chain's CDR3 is CASSITSAGETEAFF. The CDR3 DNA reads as TGTGCCAGTAGTATTACGTCGGCGGGGGAAACTGAAGCTTTCTTT.

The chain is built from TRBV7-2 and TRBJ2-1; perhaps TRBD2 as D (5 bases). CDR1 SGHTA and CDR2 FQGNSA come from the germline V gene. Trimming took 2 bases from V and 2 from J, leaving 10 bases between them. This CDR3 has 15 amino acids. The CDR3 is CASSLPAGPYNEQFF. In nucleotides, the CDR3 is TGTGCCAGCAGCTTACCCGCGGGCCCCTACAATGAGCAGTTCTTC.

The DNA for the CDR3 is TGTGCCAGCAGCTCACCGATGGGAGGAAACACCATATATTTT. Translated, it gives CASSSPMGGNTIYF. The genes are TRBV11-2 and TRBJ1-3, with D unresolved. Germline lookup yields CDR1 SGHAT and CDR2 FQNNGV. This CDR3 spans 14 amino acids. V was shortened by 4 bases and J by 4 bases, with 11 bases between the two germline ends.

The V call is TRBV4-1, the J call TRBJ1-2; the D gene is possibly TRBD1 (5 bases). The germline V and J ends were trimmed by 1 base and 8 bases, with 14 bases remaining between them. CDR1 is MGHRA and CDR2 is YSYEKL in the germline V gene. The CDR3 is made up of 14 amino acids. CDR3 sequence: CASSQGSVRGGYTF. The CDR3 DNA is TGCGCCAGCAGCCAAGGGTCGGTGAGGGGCGGCTACACCTTC.

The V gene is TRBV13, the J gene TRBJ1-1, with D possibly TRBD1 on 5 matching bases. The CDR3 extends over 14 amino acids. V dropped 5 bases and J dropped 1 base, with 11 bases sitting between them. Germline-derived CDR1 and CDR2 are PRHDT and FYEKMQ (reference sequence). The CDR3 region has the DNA TGTGCCAGCAGCCCGACCGGGGGGAACACTGAAGCTTTCTTT. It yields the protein CASSPTGGNTEAFF.

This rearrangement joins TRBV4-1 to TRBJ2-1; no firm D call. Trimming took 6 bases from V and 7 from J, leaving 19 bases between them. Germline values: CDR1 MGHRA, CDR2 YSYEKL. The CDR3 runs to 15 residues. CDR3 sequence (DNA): TGCGCCAGCAGTCCAACTGGGGATTATAGGAATGAGCAGTTCTTC. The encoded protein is CASSPTGDYRNEQFF.

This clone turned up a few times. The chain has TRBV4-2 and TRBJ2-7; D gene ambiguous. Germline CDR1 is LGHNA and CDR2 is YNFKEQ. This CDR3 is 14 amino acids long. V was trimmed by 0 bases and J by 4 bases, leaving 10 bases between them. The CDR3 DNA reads TGTGCCAGCAGCCAAGATCAAGACGGTTACGAGCAGTACTTC. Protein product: CASSQDQDGYEQYF.

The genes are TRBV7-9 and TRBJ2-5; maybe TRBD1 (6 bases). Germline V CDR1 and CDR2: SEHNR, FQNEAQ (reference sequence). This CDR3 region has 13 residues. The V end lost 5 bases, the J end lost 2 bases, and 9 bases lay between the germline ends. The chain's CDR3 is CASSTGFQETQYF. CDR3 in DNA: TGTGCCAGCAGCACAGGGTTTCAAGAGACCCAGTACTTC.

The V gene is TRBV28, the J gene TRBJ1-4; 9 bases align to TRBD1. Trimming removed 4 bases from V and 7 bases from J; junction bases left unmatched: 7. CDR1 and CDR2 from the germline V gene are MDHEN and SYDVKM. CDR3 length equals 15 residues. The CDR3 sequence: CASSSVDRGIEKLFF. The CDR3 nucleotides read TGTGCCAGCAGTTCAGTTGACAGGGGGATTGAAAAACTGTTTTTT.

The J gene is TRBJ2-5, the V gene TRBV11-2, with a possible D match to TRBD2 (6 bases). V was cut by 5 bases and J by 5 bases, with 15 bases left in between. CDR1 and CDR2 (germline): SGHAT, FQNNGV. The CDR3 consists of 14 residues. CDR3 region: CASSLVWGRETQYF. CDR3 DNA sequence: TGTGCCAGCAGCCTCGTTTGGGGGAGGGAGACCCAGTACTTC. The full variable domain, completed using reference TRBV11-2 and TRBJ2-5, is EAGVAQSPRYKIIEKRQSVAFWCNPISGHATLYWYQQILGQGPKLLIQFQNNGVVDDSQLPKDRFSAERLKGVDSTLKIQPAKLEDSAVYLCASSLVWGRETQYFGPGTRLLVL.

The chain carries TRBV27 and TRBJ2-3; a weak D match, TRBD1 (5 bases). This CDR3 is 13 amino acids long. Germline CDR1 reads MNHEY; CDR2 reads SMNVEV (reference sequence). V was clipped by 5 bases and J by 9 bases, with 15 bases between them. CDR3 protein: CASSGQGSRTQYF. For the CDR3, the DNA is TGTGCCAGCAGTGGGCAGGGCAGTCGGACGCAGTATTTT.

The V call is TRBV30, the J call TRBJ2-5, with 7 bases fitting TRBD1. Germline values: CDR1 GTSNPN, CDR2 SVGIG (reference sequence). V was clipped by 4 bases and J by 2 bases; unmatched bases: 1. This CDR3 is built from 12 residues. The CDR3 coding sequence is TGTGCCTGGACGACAGGGCAAGAGACCCAGTACTTC. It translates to CAWTTGQETQYF. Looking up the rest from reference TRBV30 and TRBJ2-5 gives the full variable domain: SQTIHQWPATLVQPVGSPLSLECTVEGTSNPNLYWYRQAAGRGLQLLFYSVGIGQISSEVPQNLSASRPQDRQFILSSKKLLLSDSGFYLCAWTTGQETQYFGPGTRLLVL.

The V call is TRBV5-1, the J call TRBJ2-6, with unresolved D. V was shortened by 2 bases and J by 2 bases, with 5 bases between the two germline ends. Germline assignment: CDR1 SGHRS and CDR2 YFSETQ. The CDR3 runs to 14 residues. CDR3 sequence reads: CASSLTAGANVLTF. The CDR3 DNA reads TGCGCCAGCAGCTTAACTGCTGGGGCCAACGTCCTGACTTTC.